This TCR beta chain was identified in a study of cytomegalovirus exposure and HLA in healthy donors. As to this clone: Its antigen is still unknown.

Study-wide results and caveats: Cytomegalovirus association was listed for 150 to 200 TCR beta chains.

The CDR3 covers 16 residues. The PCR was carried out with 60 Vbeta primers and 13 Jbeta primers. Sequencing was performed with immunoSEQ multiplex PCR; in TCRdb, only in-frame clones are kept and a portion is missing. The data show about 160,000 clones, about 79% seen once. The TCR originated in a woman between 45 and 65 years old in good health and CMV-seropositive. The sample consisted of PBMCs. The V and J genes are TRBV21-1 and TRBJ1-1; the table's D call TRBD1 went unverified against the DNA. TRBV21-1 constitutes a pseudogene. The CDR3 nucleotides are TGTGCCAGCAGCACGCACAGGGGGGAGAGGAACACTGAAGCTTTCTTT. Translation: CASSTHRGERNTEAFF.